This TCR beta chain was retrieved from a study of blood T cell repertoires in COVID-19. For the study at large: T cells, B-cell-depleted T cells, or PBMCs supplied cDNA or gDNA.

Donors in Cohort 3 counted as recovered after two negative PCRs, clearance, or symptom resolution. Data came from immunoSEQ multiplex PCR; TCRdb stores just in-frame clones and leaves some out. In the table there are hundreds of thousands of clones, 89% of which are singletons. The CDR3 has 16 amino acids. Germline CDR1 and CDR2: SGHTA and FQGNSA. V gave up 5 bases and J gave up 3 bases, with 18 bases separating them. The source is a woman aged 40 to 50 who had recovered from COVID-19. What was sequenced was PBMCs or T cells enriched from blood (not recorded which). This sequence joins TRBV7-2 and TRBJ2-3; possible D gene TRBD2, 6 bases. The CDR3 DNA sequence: TGTGCCAGCAGCCTGTTAGCGGACTCGGGAACAGATACGCAGTATTTT. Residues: CASSLLADSGTDTQYF.